The sample holds many counts of the clone carrying this T cell receptor (beta chain). This CDR3 is built from 13 residues. V was clipped by 3 bases and J by 4 bases, with 6 bases between them. The V gene's germline CDR1 is KGHDR and CDR2 SFDVKD. Unique molecular identifiers were used to barcode this TCRbeta library. MiXCR was run by TCRdb on the PCR reads, yielding one entry per CDR3 protein. This sample has around 410,000 distinct CDR3 sequences; roughly a tenth occur once, and the top ten carry 5% to 6.5%. The source of the sample is a study of T-cell reconstitution after alpha-beta-depleted transplantation in children.

Sequences were derived from PBMCs from the stem cell graft donor, sampled from the stem cell graft. This TCR was recovered from a human donor who donated a stem cell graft to a child with acute myeloid leukemia. This chain connects TRBV24-1 to TRBJ2-1; D may be TRBD1 (6 bases). The CDR3 region has the DNA TGTGCCACCAGTGATACAGGGTACAATGAGCAGTTCTTC. Amino acids: CATSDTGYNEQFF.